What follows is one TCR beta chain and its context. Its antigen is currently not known. No base quality information exists; no much larger clone differs at one position. The library was produced with the immunoSEQ multiplex PCR assay. Not all clones reach the TCRdb copy of this immuneACCESS table, which keeps in-frame sequences only. Checked studies attribute under half of the gap to unresolved V genes and leave the rest unexplained. For this sample there are approximately 400,000 clones; around 93% appear just once. The ten largest clonotypes hold about 0.02% of the sample. The data derive from a study of shared T cell receptors in the human thymus (dated by TCRdb to about 2021). Some background on the complete study: The study investigated the way shared, self-reactive T-cell receptor alpha chains are produced in the human thymus.

The origin of this receptor is a human donor. Sequencing was done on a sample of thymocytes.

The nucleotide sequence is TGTGCCAGCAGCCCCCAGACCGGGGCTTCCTACGAGCAGTACTTC. It translates to CASSPQTGASYEQYF. The V and J genes are TRBV6-5 and TRBJ2-7; the D gene is perhaps TRBD1 or TRBD2, as each covers 5 bases. Including the terminal cysteine and phenylalanine, the CDR3 comprises 15 residues. Only the CDR3 region is kept as DNA, spanning 45 bases read in frame from base 1. According to the germline V gene, CDR1 reads MNHEY and CDR2 reads SVGAGI. V and J are truncated by 6 bases and 1 base respectively, leaving an intervening sequence of 16 bases.